What follows is one T cell receptor beta chain and its context. Its cognate antigen has yet to be identified. Base qualities were left out, and no much larger clone turns up one base away. These data originate in a study of blood T cell repertoires in COVID-19 (dated by TCRdb to about 2020). Study-level background: Samples covering the acute and convalescent phases of COVID-19 were provided by collaborators in the United States, Italy and Spain. The material from the prospective study consisted of cDNA or gDNA derived from T cells, B-cell-depleted T cells, or PBMCs. Subjects who had been exposed to COVID-19, were actively infected with it, or had recovered from it provided the deeply sampled blood TCRbeta repertoires that made up the dataset. The repertoires were made available in a free public database intended to serve as a resource for research on the immune response to SARS-CoV-2. The samples were drawn from two sources: the first 160 participants of the ongoing ImmuneRACE study, and 1,254 subjects contributed by 6 global collaborators. A de-identified subject ID, COVID-19 status, age in years and sex were almost always included in the sample metadata. Where available, HLA class I and class II types were obtained from metadata supplied by the sample provider rather than from assay-based typing. What the authors observed across the whole study: How much clinical and demographic metadata was included differed by source and by participant, and the metadata was provided uncurated.

After removal of 6 bases from V and 4 bases from J, the junction retains 6 bases not matched to a gene. Including the terminal cysteine and phenylalanine, the CDR3 comprises 14 residues. Only the CDR3 part of the read is kept: 42 bases, read in frame from the first base. CDR1 and CDR2 are drawn from the germline V gene: MNHEY, SVGAGI. Samples from volunteer blood donors who had recovered from COVID-19 were contributed by a second Seattle source. Collaborating institutions collected whole blood in K2EDTA tubes following their own protocols. For TCRbeta analysis, collaborators shipped samples as frozen whole blood, isolated PBMCs, or DNA extracted from either of those sample types. The immunoSEQ Assay, a bias-controlled multiplex PCR, was used to amplify TCRbeta CDR3 regions from genomic DNA. The source study handled its data this way. Nucleated cell counts per sample were estimated from amplification of reference gene primers within the assay. Sequence reads were collapsed and filtered to measure the absolute abundance of every unique TCRbeta CDR3 rearrangement. For each sample, productive Simpson clonality was calculated as the square root of Simpson's diversity index over productive rearrangements. The source is immuneACCESS, and TCRdb retained only in-frame sequences with V and J called. Part of the clones is not carried over; for the studies checked, unresolved V genes explain less than half of this, and the remainder is unexplained. V and J calls and clone size are copied from that table; D and trimming were computed from the DNA. This sample gives fewer than 450,000 clones in total; under 95% of them show up just once. In total, the top ten clones hold more than 3% of the sample.

The sample taken for sequencing was peripheral blood. The TCR was taken from a woman aged 18-29 years who had recovered from COVID-19. The chain couples TRBV6-5 to TRBJ2-1, with 7 central nucleotides matching TRBD2. The sequence in DNA is TGTGCCAGCAGGGCTAGCGGAATTTACAATGAGCAGTTCTTC. It translates to CASRASGIYNEQFF.